The clone carrying this TCR beta chain was seen many times. The antigen remains unidentified. The sample comes from a study of early T cells in non-severe SARS-CoV-2 infection. Background on the study: Chains were unpaired, as sequencing was done on bulk RNA from unsorted whole blood.

Study results and limitations: Matching with VDJdb favored anti-spike CD8 responses (missing private and CD4 specificities).

This CDR3 has 14 amino acids. The V and J ends lost 0 bases and 4 bases respectively, with 6 bases between them. The germline V gene has CDR1 SEHNR and CDR2 FQNEAQ (reference sequence). Each single cDNA molecule received a unique molecular identifier. TCRdb itself ran the 5' RACE reads through MiXCR, one entry per CDR3 protein. The table has around 67,000 distinct CDR3 sequences, approximately 10% seen once. This TCR derives from an adult who was a healthcare worker with PCR-confirmed SARS-CoV-2 infection or an uninfected control (not recorded which). The sample consisted of whole blood, taken at baseline. This chain joins TRBV7-9 and TRBJ2-2; D is undetermined. DNA of the CDR3: TGTGCCAGCAGCTTAGCACGAGTCACCGGGGAGCTGTTTTTT. Translation gives CASSLARVTGELFF.